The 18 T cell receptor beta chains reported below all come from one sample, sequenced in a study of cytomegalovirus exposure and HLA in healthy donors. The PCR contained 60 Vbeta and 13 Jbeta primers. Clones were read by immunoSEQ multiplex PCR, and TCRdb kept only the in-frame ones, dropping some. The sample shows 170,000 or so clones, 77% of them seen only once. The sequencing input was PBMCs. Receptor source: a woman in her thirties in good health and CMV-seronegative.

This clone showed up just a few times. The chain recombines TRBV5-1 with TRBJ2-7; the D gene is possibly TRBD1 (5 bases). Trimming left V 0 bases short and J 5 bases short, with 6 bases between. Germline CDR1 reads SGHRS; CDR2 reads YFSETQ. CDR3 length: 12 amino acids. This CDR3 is CASSLVGDEQYF. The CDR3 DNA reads TGCGCCAGCAGCTTGGTAGGGGACGAGCAGTACTTC.

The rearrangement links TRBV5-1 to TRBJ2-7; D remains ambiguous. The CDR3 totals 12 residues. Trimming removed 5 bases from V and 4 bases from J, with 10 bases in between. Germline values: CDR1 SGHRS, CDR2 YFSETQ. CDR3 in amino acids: CASRDNGYEQYF. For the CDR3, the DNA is TGCGCCAGCAGAGATAACGGGTACGAGCAGTACTTC.

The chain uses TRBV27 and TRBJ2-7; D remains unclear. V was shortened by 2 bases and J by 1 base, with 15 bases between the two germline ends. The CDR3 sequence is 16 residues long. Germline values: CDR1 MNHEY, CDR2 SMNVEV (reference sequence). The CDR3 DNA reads TGTGCCAGCAGTTTAACCGGGTTCAGTATATCCTACGAGCAGTACTTC. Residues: CASSLTGFSISYEQYF.

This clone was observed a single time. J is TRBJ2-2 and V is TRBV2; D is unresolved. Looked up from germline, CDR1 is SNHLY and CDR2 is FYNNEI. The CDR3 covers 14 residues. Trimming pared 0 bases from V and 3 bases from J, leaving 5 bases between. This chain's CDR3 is CASSEAVDTGELFF. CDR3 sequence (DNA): TGTGCCAGCAGTGAAGCCGTAGACACCGGGGAGCTGTTTTTT.

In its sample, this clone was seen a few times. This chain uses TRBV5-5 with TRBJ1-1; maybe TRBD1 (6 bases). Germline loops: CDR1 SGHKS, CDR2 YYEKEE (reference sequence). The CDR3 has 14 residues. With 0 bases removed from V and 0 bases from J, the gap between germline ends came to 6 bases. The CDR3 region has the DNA TGTGCCAGCAGCTTGGGGACAGTGAACACTGAAGCTTTCTTT. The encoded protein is CASSLGTVNTEAFF. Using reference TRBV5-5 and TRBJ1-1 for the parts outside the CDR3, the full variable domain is DAGVTQSPTHLIKTRGQQVTLRCSPISGHKSVSWYQQVLGQGPQFIFQYYEKEERGRGNFPDRFSARQFPNYSSELNVNALLLGDSALYLCASSLGTVNTEAFFGQGTRLTVV.

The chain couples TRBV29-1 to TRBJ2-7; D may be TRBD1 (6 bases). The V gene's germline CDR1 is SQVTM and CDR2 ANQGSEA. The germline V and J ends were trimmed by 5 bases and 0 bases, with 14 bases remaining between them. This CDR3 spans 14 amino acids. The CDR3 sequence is CSVTRTVSSYEQYF. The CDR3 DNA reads TGCAGCGTTACCCGGACAGTCAGCTCCTACGAGCAGTACTTC.

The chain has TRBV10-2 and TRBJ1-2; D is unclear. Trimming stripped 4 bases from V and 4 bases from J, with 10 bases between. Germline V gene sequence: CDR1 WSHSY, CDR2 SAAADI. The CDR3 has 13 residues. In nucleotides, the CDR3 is TGCGCCAGCAGTGCGGGTGTGGGCTATGGCTACACCTTC. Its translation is CASSAGVGYGYTF.

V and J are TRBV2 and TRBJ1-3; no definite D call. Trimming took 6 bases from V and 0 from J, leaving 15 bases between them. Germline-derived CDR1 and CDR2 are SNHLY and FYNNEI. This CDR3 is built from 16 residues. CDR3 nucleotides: TGTGCCAGCAGCGGCCCCCGAGCGAACTCTGGAAACACCATATATTTT. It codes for CASSGPRANSGNTIYF.

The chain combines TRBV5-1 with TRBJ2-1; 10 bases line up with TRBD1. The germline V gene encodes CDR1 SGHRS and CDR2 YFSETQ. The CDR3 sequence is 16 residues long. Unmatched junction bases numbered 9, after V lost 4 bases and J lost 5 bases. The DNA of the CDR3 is TGCGCCAGCAGCAAAGGCGGCGGACAGGGGGACAATGAGCAGTTCTTC. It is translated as CASSKGGGQGDNEQFF.

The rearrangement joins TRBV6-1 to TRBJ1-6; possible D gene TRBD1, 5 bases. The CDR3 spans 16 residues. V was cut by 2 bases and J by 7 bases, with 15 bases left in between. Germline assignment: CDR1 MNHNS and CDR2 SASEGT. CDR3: CASSEWSGQGNSPLHF. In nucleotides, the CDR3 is TGTGCCAGCAGTGAATGGTCAGGGCAGGGAAATTCACCCCTCCACTTT.

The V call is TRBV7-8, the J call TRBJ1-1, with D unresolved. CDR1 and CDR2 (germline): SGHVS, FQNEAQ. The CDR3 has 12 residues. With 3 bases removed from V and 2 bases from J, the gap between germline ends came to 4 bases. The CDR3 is CASSFPNTEAFF. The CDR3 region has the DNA TGTGCCAGCAGCTTCCCAAACACTGAAGCTTTCTTT.

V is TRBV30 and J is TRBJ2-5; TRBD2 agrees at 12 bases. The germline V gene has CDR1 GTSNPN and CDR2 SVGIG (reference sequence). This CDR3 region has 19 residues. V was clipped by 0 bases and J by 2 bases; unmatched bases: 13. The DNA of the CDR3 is TGTGCCTGGAGTGTGGGGGGGACTAGCGGGTCTCTGGGGCAAGAGACCCAGTACTTC. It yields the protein CAWSVGGTSGSLGQETQYF.

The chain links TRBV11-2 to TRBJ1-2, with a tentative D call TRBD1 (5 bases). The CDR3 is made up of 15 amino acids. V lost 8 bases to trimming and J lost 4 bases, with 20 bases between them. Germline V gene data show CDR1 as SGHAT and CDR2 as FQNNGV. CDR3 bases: TGTGCCAGCGCCCCGGAACAGGACCCTTTCTATGGCTACACCTTC. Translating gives CASAPEQDPFYGYTF.

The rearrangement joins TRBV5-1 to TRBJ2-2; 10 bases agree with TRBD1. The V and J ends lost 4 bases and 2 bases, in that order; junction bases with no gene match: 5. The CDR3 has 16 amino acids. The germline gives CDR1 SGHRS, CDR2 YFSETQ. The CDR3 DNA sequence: TGCGCCAGCAGCGCCTGGGACAGGGGTAACACCGGGGAGCTGTTTTTT. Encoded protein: CASSAWDRGNTGELFF. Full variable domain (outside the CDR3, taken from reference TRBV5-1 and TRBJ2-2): KAGVTQTPRYLIKTRGQQVTLSCSPISGHRSVSWYQQTPGQGLQFLFEYFSETQRNKGNFPGRFSGRQFSNSRSEMNVSTLELGDSALYLCASSAWDRGNTGELFFGEGSRLTVL.

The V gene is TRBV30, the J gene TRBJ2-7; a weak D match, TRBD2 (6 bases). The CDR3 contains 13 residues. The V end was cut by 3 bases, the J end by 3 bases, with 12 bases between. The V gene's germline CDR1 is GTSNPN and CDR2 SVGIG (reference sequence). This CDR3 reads CAWRGRDRYEQYF. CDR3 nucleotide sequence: TGTGCCTGGAGAGGGCGGGACCGCTACGAGCAGTACTTC.

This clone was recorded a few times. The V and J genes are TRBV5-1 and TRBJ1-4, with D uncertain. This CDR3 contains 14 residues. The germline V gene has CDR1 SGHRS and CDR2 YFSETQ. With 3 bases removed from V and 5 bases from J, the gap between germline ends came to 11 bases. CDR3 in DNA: TGCGCCAGCAGCTCCGGACGGAGGAATGAAAAACTGTTTTTT. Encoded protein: CASSSGRRNEKLFF.

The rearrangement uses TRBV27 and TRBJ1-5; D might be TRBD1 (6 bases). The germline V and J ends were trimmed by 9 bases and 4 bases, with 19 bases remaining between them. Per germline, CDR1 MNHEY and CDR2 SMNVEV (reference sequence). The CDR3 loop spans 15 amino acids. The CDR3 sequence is CASRPGAQGNQPQHF. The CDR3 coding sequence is TGTGCCAGTCGTCCAGGGGCCCAGGGGAATCAGCCCCAGCATTTT.

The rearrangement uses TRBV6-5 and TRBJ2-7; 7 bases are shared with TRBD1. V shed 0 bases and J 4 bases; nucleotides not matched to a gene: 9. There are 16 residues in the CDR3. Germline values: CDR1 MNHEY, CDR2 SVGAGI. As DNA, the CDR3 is TGTGCCAGCAGTTACTCCTCCGGACAGGCCGTTTACGAGCAGTACTTC. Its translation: CASSYSSGQAVYEQYF.